What follows is one T cell receptor beta chain and its context. The CDR3 is 13 amino acids. V was shortened by 5 bases and J by 3 bases, with 10 bases between the two germline ends. CDR1 PRHDT and CDR2 FYEKMQ come from the germline V gene (reference sequence). This sample stems from a study of T cell changes during pregnancy in multiple sclerosis. Profiled with immunoSEQ multiplex PCR; TCRdb holds only in-frame clones, not every one. This table holds tens of thousands of clones, 85% to 95% found once. The sequence derives from a female donor with multiple sclerosis, enrolled in a pregnancy study. The sequencing used peripheral blood, collected in the first trimester of pregnancy. The chain combines TRBV13 with TRBJ2-5; D perhaps matches TRBD1 (5 bases). CDR3 sequence: CASSPQVEETQYF. The DNA for the CDR3 is TGTGCCAGCAGCCCACAGGTAGAAGAGACCCAGTACTTC. The whole variable domain, remainder taken from reference TRBV13 and TRBJ2-5, is AAGVIQSPRHLIKEKRETATLKCYPIPRHDTVYWYQQGPGQDPQFLISFYEKMQSDKGSIPDRFSAQQFSDYHSELNMSSLELGDSALYFCASSPQVEETQYFGPGTRLLVL.